The 10 T cell receptor beta chains in this list originate from one sample, sequenced in a study of breast tumors, draining lymph nodes, adjacent tissues. TCRdb reprocessed the multiplex PCR reads via MiXCR and lists one record per CDR3 protein. Among 15,000 or so distinct CDR3 sequences listed, more than 45% were seen once. The specimen was tumor-adjacent breast tissue. The receptor set was obtained from a female donor with breast cancer. Some clones in this sample may be carry-over from other donors' samples.

The rearrangement links TRBV20-1 to TRBJ2-7, with a weak D call TRBD1 (5 bases). V shed 3 bases and J shed 0 bases, with 6 bases lying between them. The length of the CDR3 is 12 residues. Per germline, CDR1 DFQATT and CDR2 SNEGSKA (reference sequence). The CDR3 DNA reads as TGCAGTGCTAGTGACAGCTCCTACGAGCAGTACTTC. Its translation: CSASDSSYEQYF.

A remark on this clonotype: As the CDR3 is not closed by the conserved phenylalanine or tryptophan, this likely results from a read error. The chain carries TRBV11-2 and TRBJ2-7, with TRBD1 as a possible D gene (5 bases). CDR1 is SGHAT, CDR2 FQNNGV, per germline. This CDR3 contains 14 residues. CDR3 nucleotide sequence: TGTGCCGGCAGCTTAAATCCGACAGCCTACGAGCAGTACCTC. Its translation: CAGSLNPTAYEQYL.

At least ten counts were recorded for this clonotype. This chain uses TRBV11-2 with TRBJ2-1; 11 bases fit TRBD2. Losses at the gene ends were 3 bases for V and 3 bases for J; bases not matched to a gene: 22. The length of the CDR3 is 22 residues. Germline V gene data show CDR1 as SGHAT and CDR2 as FQNNGV. Written as DNA, the CDR3 is TGTGCCAGCAGCTTGCGGTCGCCTGGGACAGCTATAGCGGGAGGGGGCTACAATGAGCAGTTCTTC. Protein: CASSLRSPGTAIAGGGYNEQFF. The whole variable domain, filled in from reference TRBV11-2 and TRBJ2-1, reads EAGVAQSPRYKIIEKRQSVAFWCNPISGHATLYWYQQILGQGPKLLIQFQNNGVVDDSQLPKDRFSAERLKGVDSTLKIQPAKLEDSAVYLCASSLRSPGTAIAGGGYNEQFFGPGTRLTVL.

This clonotype was seen more than once but under ten times. At one boundary the junction diverges from the germline segment, which might be a read error. The CDR3 reads CASSLALF. CDR3 in DNA: TGTGCCAGCAGCTTAGCGCTGTTC. The chain couples TRBV7-2 to TRBJ2-1; D not certain. This CDR3 region has 8 residues. Germline V gene data show CDR1 as SGHTA and CDR2 as FQGNSA.

In regard to this clonotype: This may stem from a read error, because a much larger clone lies one nucleotide away. CDR3 nucleotide sequence: TGTGCCAGCACTCTACCCGGGACAGGGGGCAGAGGCACTGAAGTTTTCTTT. Translation: CASTLPGTGGRGTEVFF. The chain recombines TRBV5-6 with TRBJ1-1; TRBD1 agrees at 12 bases. The CDR3 extends over 17 amino acids. The germline CDR1 and CDR2 sequences are SGHDT and YYEEEE.

On this clonotype: Germline and junction disagree at one end, which may indicate a read error. The chain couples TRBV3-1 to TRBJ1-3; TRBD1 matches at 7 bases. The CDR3 consists of 16 residues. The germline CDR1 and CDR2 sequences are LGHDT and YNNKEL (reference sequence). The CDR3 nucleotides are TGTGCCTGCAGCCGTAGGGGACAGAACTCTGGAAACACCATATATTTT. Residues: CACSRRGQNSGNTIYF.

V is TRBV5-6 and J is TRBJ2-7; D not resolved. In germline, CDR1 is SGHDT, CDR2 YYEEEE. This CDR3 spans 13 amino acids. V was clipped by 2 bases and J by 5 bases, with 11 bases between them. The CDR3 reads CASSFSNANEQYF. The CDR3 region has the DNA TGTGCCAGCAGCTTTTCTAACGCGAACGAGCAGTACTTC.

This clonotype ranks as medium-sized. The chain couples TRBV6-4 to TRBJ2-3, with 9 bases identical to TRBD2. CDR3 length equals 14 residues. V shed 4 bases and J 1 base; nucleotides not matched to a gene: 0. CDR1 MRHNA and CDR2 SNTAGT come from the germline V gene. CDR3 amino acids: CASSGTSGTDTQYF. DNA of the CDR3: TGTGCCAGCAGTGGGACTAGCGGCACAGATACGCAGTATTTT.

Ten or more counts support this clonotype. Since a much larger clone is just one base distant, this may be a read error. The CDR3 DNA is TGTGCCAGCAGCGACAACCGACCGGGGTCGGCACCCCTCCACTTT. Amino acids: CASSDNRPGSAPLHF. The chain has TRBV5-5 and TRBJ1-6; D unresolved. Trimming removed 4 bases from V and 11 bases from J, with 19 bases in between. The germline gives CDR1 SGHKS, CDR2 YYEKEE (reference sequence). The CDR3 extends over 15 amino acids.

The chain employs TRBV5-6 and TRBJ1-1, with D unclear. The CDR3 totals 14 residues. Per germline, CDR1 SGHDT and CDR2 YYEEEE. Trimming took off 5 bases at V and 1 base at J, with 12 bases between the two ends. In DNA form, the CDR3 reads TGTGCCAGCAGTAGGCGGAAAACGAACACTGAAGCTTTCTTT. Protein: CASSRRKTNTEAFF.